The 20 T cell receptor beta chains below all came from one sample that was sequenced in a study of identical twins. Using its own MiXCR run on the 5' RACE reads, TCRdb lists one record per CDR3 protein. The table has around 550,000 distinct CDR3 sequences, 13% to 15% seen once; the top ten hold nearly 0.45%. These same data were also listed under a study on yellow fever vaccine responses in identical twins.

Sample: CD4+ T cells sorted from blood. The receptors originated from a woman aged 18-29 years in good health.

Concerning this clonotype: Being one base from a much bigger clone, this may be a read error. V gene TRBV6-5 combines with J gene TRBJ2-4, with D maybe TRBD1 (5 bases). Germline V gene lookup returns CDR1 MNHEY and CDR2 SVGAGI. The CDR3 is 16 residues long. The CDR3: CASCYGPGQAKNIQYF. CDR3 DNA: TGTGCCAGCTGTTACGGGCCAGGGCAGGCCAAAAACATTCAGTACTTC.

The V and J genes are TRBV20-1 and TRBJ1-6; 7 bases fit TRBD1. CDR3 length: 16 amino acids. Per germline, CDR1 DFQATT and CDR2 SNEGSKA (reference sequence). Germline trimming cut 1 base from V and 4 bases from J; bases unmatched to any gene: 7. DNA of the CDR3: TGCAGTGCTAGAGGTCCAGGGGGACAGTATAATTCACCCCTCCACTTT. Translating it yields CSARGPGGQYNSPLHF.

J is TRBJ2-3 and V is TRBV5-1; 7 bases align to TRBD2. The CDR3 sequence is 16 residues long. J gave up 3 bases and V 0 bases, and 7 bases lay outside the gene matches. Per the germline V gene, CDR1 is SGHRS and CDR2 is YFSETQ. CDR3: CASSLGAGVRTDTQYF. The CDR3 DNA sequence: TGCGCCAGCAGCTTGGGGGCGGGAGTGCGAACAGATACGCAGTATTTT.

The chain carries TRBV18 and TRBJ2-1; 7 bases align to TRBD1. CDR3 length: 16 residues. Germline lookup yields CDR1 KGHSH and CDR2 LQKENI. J lost 0 bases, V lost 3 bases, and 5 bases had no gene match. The chain's CDR3 is CASSPSGGSSYNEQFF. The CDR3 nucleotides are TGTGCCAGCTCACCTTCAGGGGGAAGCTCCTACAATGAGCAGTTCTTC.

About this clonotype: A junction boundary mismatches the germline segment, possibly from a read error. This chain uses TRBV20-1 with TRBJ1-5, with 7 bases identical to TRBD1. Germline assignment: CDR1 DFQATT and CDR2 SNEGSKA (reference sequence). The CDR3 totals 17 residues. The CDR3 is CSAPTGPVPLSNQRQHF. CDR3 nucleotide sequence: TGCAGTGCTCCGACAGGGCCCGTCCCTCTAAGCAATCAGCGCCAGCATTTT.

The rearrangement joins TRBV20-1 to TRBJ1-1; no clear D gene. This CDR3 comprises 12 residues. Trimming cost V 3 bases and J 9 bases, with 14 bases left between them. Germline CDR1 DFQATT, CDR2 SNEGSKA (reference sequence). Written as DNA, the CDR3 is TGCAGTGCTAGGTTACAAAACGGTAAAGCTTTCTTT. Its protein product is CSARLQNGKAFF.

V usage is TRBV5-1 and J usage is TRBJ2-5, with 7 bases lining up with TRBD2. The junction had 8 bases not matched to a gene; V was cut back by 4 bases and J by 2 bases. This CDR3 has 15 residues. The germline V gene has CDR1 SGHRS and CDR2 YFSETQ. The CDR3 sequence is CASSPLKRDQETQYF. The CDR3 DNA is TGCGCCAGCAGCCCCTTAAAGCGGGATCAAGAGACCCAGTACTTC. The entire variable domain, with the rest obtained from reference TRBV5-1 and TRBJ2-5, is as follows: KAGVTQTPRYLIKTRGQQVTLSCSPISGHRSVSWYQQTPGQGLQFLFEYFSETQRNKGNFPGRFSGRQFSNSRSEMNVSTLELGDSALYLCASSPLKRDQETQYFGPGTRLLVL.

J is TRBJ2-3 and V is TRBV5-1; D is uncertain. The V end was cut by 0 bases, the J end by 2 bases, with 13 bases between. The CDR3 has 16 residues. Per the germline V gene, CDR1 is SGHRS and CDR2 is YFSETQ. CDR3 residues: CASSLGTGGVTDTQYF. As DNA, the CDR3 is TGCGCCAGCAGCTTGGGGACGGGCGGTGTCACAGATACGCAGTATTTT.

The sample holds a few counts of this clonotype. This rearrangement joins TRBV15 to TRBJ2-1; 7 bases are a match to TRBD1. J lost 7 bases, V lost 3 bases, and 9 bases had no gene match. Germline V lookup: CDR1 LNHNV, CDR2 YYDKDF (reference sequence). This CDR3 comprises 15 residues. Written as DNA, the CDR3 is TGTGCCACCAGCAGTACCCCGGGACAGAGAAATGAGCAGTTCTTC. Its translation: CATSSTPGQRNEQFF.

This clonotype was detected only a few times. The V gene is TRBV29-1, the J gene TRBJ2-4; D may correspond to TRBD1 or TRBD2 (5 bases each). There are 14 residues in the CDR3. Trimming took 8 bases from V and 3 from J, leaving 17 bases between them. Germline V gene data show CDR1 as SQVTM and CDR2 as ANQGSEA. In nucleotides, the CDR3 is TGCAGCACCCTCTCTGGGGACCACAAAAACATTCAGTACTTC. Its translation: CSTLSGDHKNIQYF.

As regards this clonotype: A much larger clone differs by one base, so this may be a read error. The chain has TRBV7-2 and TRBJ2-5; D is possibly TRBD1 (5 bases). Trimming shortened V by 5 bases and J by 7 bases, and 5 bases separated the two germline ends. From germline, CDR1 is SGHTA and CDR2 FQGNSA. This CDR3 is built from 10 residues. The DNA for the CDR3 is TGTGCCAGCAGCCAGGGGACCCAGTACTTC. Its translation: CASSQGTQYF.

V and J are TRBV5-1 and TRBJ1-1; 7 bases are shared with TRBD1. V lost 5 bases to trimming and J lost 8 bases; unmatched junction nucleotides: 6. Looked up from germline, CDR1 is SGHRS and CDR2 is YFSETQ. The CDR3 is 12 residues long. CDR3 sequence reads: CASSGQGGEAFF. For the CDR3, the DNA is TGCGCCAGCAGTGGGCAGGGGGGAGAAGCTTTCTTT. The variable domain in full, completed from reference TRBV5-1 and TRBJ1-1, reads KAGVTQTPRYLIKTRGQQVTLSCSPISGHRSVSWYQQTPGQGLQFLFEYFSETQRNKGNFPGRFSGRQFSNSRSEMNVSTLELGDSALYLCASSGQGGEAFFGQGTRLTVV.

The chain links TRBV20-1 to TRBJ2-1, with D tentatively TRBD2 (6 bases). Trimming removed 6 bases from V and 5 bases from J, with 23 bases in between. In germline, CDR1 is DFQATT, CDR2 SNEGSKA (reference sequence). This CDR3 region has 16 residues. Here the CDR3 reads CSAPPGGAGSHNEQFF. As DNA, the CDR3 is TGCAGTGCCCCACCCGGCGGGGCGGGATCCCACAATGAGCAGTTCTTC.

This clonotype showed up just a few times. The rearrangement uses TRBV28 and TRBJ1-4, with D maybe TRBD1 (6 bases). The CDR3 sequence is 14 residues long. The V and J ends lost 6 bases and 3 bases respectively, with 11 bases between them. CDR1 and CDR2 from the germline V gene are MDHEN and SYDVKM. CDR3 amino acids: CASREGGPNEKLFF. CDR3 bases: TGTGCCAGCAGAGAGGGGGGTCCTAATGAAAAACTGTTTTTT.

V is TRBV5-1 and J is TRBJ1-2, with TRBD1 matching 12 bases. The CDR3 contains 17 residues. Germline trimming cut 5 bases from V and 6 bases from J; bases unmatched to any gene: 14. Germline CDR1 is SGHRS and CDR2 is YFSETQ. CDR3 sequence (DNA): TGCGCCAGCAGTTCCTCCGGGACAGGGGGCGTTTCGGATGGCTACACCTTC. Protein product: CASSSSGTGGVSDGYTF. Using reference TRBV5-1 and TRBJ1-2 for the parts outside the CDR3, the full variable domain is KAGVTQTPRYLIKTRGQQVTLSCSPISGHRSVSWYQQTPGQGLQFLFEYFSETQRNKGNFPGRFSGRQFSNSRSEMNVSTLELGDSALYLCASSSSGTGGVSDGYTFGSGTRLTVV.

This clonotype came up a few times. CDR3 DNA: TGCGCCAGCAGCGGGCAGACTAGCGGGAAGATCTACGAGCAGTACTTC. The encoded protein is CASSGQTSGKIYEQYF. The rearrangement uses TRBV4-1 and TRBJ2-7; 11 bases are shared with TRBD2. Germline V gene lookup returns CDR1 MGHRA and CDR2 YSYEKL. The CDR3 is made up of 16 amino acids. The ends lost 5 bases at V and 3 bases at J; junction bases unmatched: 9.

Ten or more counts support this clonotype. This chain uses TRBV12-3 or TRBV12-4 with TRBJ2-1, with unresolved D. CDR3 length equals 16 residues. Trimming cost V 3 bases and J 9 bases, with 21 bases left between them. In DNA form, the CDR3 reads TGTGCCAGCAGTTTCCTACCCGGAACTTTCTCCAGTGAGCAGTTCTTC. It yields the protein CASSFLPGTFSSEQFF.

This rearrangement joins TRBV5-4 to TRBJ2-1; D is unclear. There are 19 residues in the CDR3. V lost 0 bases, J lost 7 bases, and 26 bases lay in between. Germline V gene lookup returns CDR1 SGHNT and CDR2 YYREEE (reference sequence). The CDR3: CASSLGSFGVLYMGNEQFF. CDR3 coding DNA: TGTGCCAGCAGCTTGGGATCTTTTGGGGTGCTGTACATGGGTAATGAGCAGTTCTTC.

This clonotype occurred a few times. The genes are TRBV2 and TRBJ2-3, with 9 bases lining up with TRBD2. Germline loops: CDR1 SNHLY, CDR2 FYNNEI. Losses at the gene ends were 7 bases for V and 6 bases for J; bases not matched to a gene: 14. There are 16 residues in the CDR3. The CDR3 spells CASIPEASGAGDTQYF. The CDR3 DNA reads TGTGCCAGCATCCCCGAGGCTAGCGGGGCGGGGGATACGCAGTATTTT.

This clonotype appeared a few times. The chain joins TRBV5-6 to TRBJ2-3, with 9 bases matching TRBD1. Germline CDR1 SGHDT, CDR2 YYEEEE. The CDR3 is 18 residues long. V dropped 4 bases and J dropped 0; count of bases not matched to a gene: 12. The CDR3 nucleotides read TGTGCCAGCAGCGACCGGGACAGGGTGGGAAAGAGCACAGATACGCAGTATTTT. Encoded protein: CASSDRDRVGKSTDTQYF.